Below are 29 T cell receptor beta chains sequenced from a single sample in a study of blood T cell repertoires in COVID-19. The protocol was immunoSEQ multiplex PCR, while the TCRdb copy is restricted to in-frame clones and leaves out a portion. The sample lists 300,000 or so clones; around 87% were seen once. The sample consisted of peripheral blood. These receptors were obtained from an older man with acute or convalescent COVID-19.

The chain joins TRBV28 to TRBJ1-2; 7 bases are shared with TRBD1. The CDR3 is 14 residues long. In germline, CDR1 is MDHEN, CDR2 SYDVKM. V trimming: 6 bases; J trimming: 5 bases; junction bases outside the gene matches: 9. CDR3 residues: CASRTGQLLYGYTF. CDR3 bases: TGTGCCAGCAGAACGGGACAGCTCCTATATGGCTACACCTTC.

This chain links TRBV7-9 with TRBJ1-6; possible D gene TRBD1, 6 bases. The germline V gene has CDR1 SEHNR and CDR2 FQNEAQ (reference sequence). The V end lost 5 bases, the J end lost 5 bases, and 13 bases lay between the germline ends. The CDR3 totals 15 residues. The CDR3 DNA follows: TGTGCCAGCAGCCCCTGGACAGTAAATAATTCACCCCTCCACTTT. Translation: CASSPWTVNNSPLHF.

This chain joins TRBV3-1 (or the pseudogene TRBV3-2) and TRBJ1-5; 8 nucleotides align to TRBD1. The CDR3 covers 15 residues. Germline V CDR1 and CDR2: LGHDT, YNNKEL (reference sequence). Trimming at V came to 1 base and at J to 6 bases, leaving 5 bases not matched to a gene. CDR3 in DNA: TGTGCCAGCAGCCAAGCGCAGGGGGCTGGTCAGCCCCAGCATTTT. Translation: CASSQAQGAGQPQHF.

The rearrangement links TRBV20-1 to TRBJ2-5; TRBD2 aligns across 12 bases. This CDR3 has 15 residues. The germline gives CDR1 DFQATT, CDR2 SNEGSKA (reference sequence). Trimming removed 3 bases from V and 3 bases from J; junction bases left unmatched: 5. The CDR3 nucleotides are TGCAGTGCTAGTTCGGCTAGCGGGAGGGAAGAGACCCAGTACTTC. Translation gives CSASSASGREETQYF.

The V gene is TRBV6-2 or TRBV6-3, the J gene TRBJ2-5; 16 nucleotides line up with TRBD2. The V gene end was trimmed by 6 bases and the J gene end by 4 bases; junction bases not matched to a gene: 20. Germline V gives CDR1 MNHEY, CDR2 SVGEGT. This CDR3 contains 21 residues. The CDR3 loop reads CASSPPKRGTSGRAILETQYF. DNA of the CDR3: TGTGCCAGCAGCCCCCCTAAACGCGGGACTAGCGGGAGGGCCATTTTAGAGACCCAGTACTTC.

This sequence joins TRBV5-4 and TRBJ1-3, with 7 positions matching TRBD1. Looked up from germline, CDR1 is SGHNT and CDR2 is YYREEE (reference sequence). The trim removed 4 bases at V and 0 bases at J, leaving 10 bases unmatched. The CDR3 is 17 residues long. The CDR3 region has the DNA TGTGCCAGCAGCGCCACAGGGGCAGGACTCTCTGGAAACACCATATATTTT. It encodes CASSATGAGLSGNTIYF.

This rearrangement joins TRBV7-2 to TRBJ2-3; TRBD1 might be the D (6 bases). CDR1 and CDR2 from the germline V gene are SGHTA and FQGNSA. The V gene lost 1 base and the J gene lost 4 bases, with 9 bases spanning the gap. CDR3 length: 14 residues. The CDR3 region is CASSLDGGPDTQYF. The CDR3, as DNA: TGTGCCAGCAGCTTAGATGGGGGCCCAGATACGCAGTATTTT. The entire variable domain, with the rest obtained from reference TRBV7-2 and TRBJ2-3, is as follows: GAGVSQSPSNKVTEKGKDVELRCDPISGHTALYWYRQSLGQGLEFLIYFQGNSAPDKSGLPSDRFSAERTGGSVSTLTIQRTQQEDSAVYLCASSLDGGPDTQYFGPGTRLTVL.

The chain combines TRBV6-4 with TRBJ1-1, with 12 bases lining up with TRBD1. V lost 6 bases to trimming and J lost 3 bases; unmatched junction nucleotides: 5. Per germline, CDR1 MRHNA and CDR2 SNTAGT. The CDR3 covers 15 residues. The CDR3 DNA reads TGTGCCAGCAGCAACGGGGACAGGGGGCACACTGAAGCTTTCTTT. It yields the protein CASSNGDRGHTEAFF.

This chain joins TRBV27 and TRBJ2-5; 9 nucleotides agree with TRBD2. CDR3 length: 16 amino acids. The V gene's germline CDR1 is MNHEY and CDR2 SMNVEV (reference sequence). V was clipped by 4 bases and J by 2 bases; unmatched bases: 8. CDR3 sequence reads: CASSSILAGPQETQYF. CDR3 nucleotide sequence: TGTGCCAGCAGTTCCATACTAGCGGGCCCTCAAGAGACCCAGTACTTC.

The J gene is TRBJ2-3, the V gene TRBV29-1, with D possibly matching TRBD2 (5 bases). The CDR3 length is 15 residues. V lost 3 bases to trimming and J lost 4 bases, with 17 bases between them. Germline CDR1 is SQVTM and CDR2 is ANQGSEA. CDR3 coding DNA: TGCAGCGTTGACGGAGGAATGGTTCGGCCAGATACGCAGTATTTT. It codes for CSVDGGMVRPDTQYF.

The V and J genes are TRBV5-5 and TRBJ2-2, with TRBD2 matching 12 bases. The junction had 2 bases not matched to a gene; V was cut back by 4 bases and J by 1 base. The germline V gene encodes CDR1 SGHKS and CDR2 YYEKEE (reference sequence). CDR3 length: 16 amino acids. The CDR3 protein is CASSKTSGGNTGELFF. The CDR3 DNA sequence: TGTGCCAGCAGCAAGACTAGCGGGGGGAACACCGGGGAGCTGTTTTTT.

The chain employs TRBV6-7 and TRBJ1-2, with TRBD1 identical over 9 bases. TRBV6-7 is assigned to the ORF class and has an uncertain function. The CDR3 length is 15 residues. The junction had 8 bases not matched to a gene; V was cut back by 6 bases and J by 3 bases. The CDR3 sequence: CASSPRTGADYGYTF. CDR3 sequence (DNA): TGTGCCAGCAGCCCCAGGACAGGGGCGGACTATGGCTACACCTTC.

V usage is TRBV3-1 (or the pseudogene TRBV3-2) and J usage is TRBJ1-6; D may be TRBD1 (6 bases). Germline V gene sequence: CDR1 LGHDT, CDR2 YNNKEL (reference sequence). The CDR3 loop spans 15 amino acids. V shed 4 bases and J shed 7 bases, with 14 bases lying between them. The CDR3 is CASSPSGQINSPLHF. In DNA, the CDR3 is TGTGCCAGCAGCCCCAGCGGACAGATAAATTCACCCCTCCACTTT.

The rearrangement uses TRBV11-2 and TRBJ2-1; weak D call: TRBD2 (5 bases). The CDR3 contains 17 residues. Trimming pared 1 base from V and 2 bases from J, leaving 15 bases between. The germline V gene encodes CDR1 SGHAT and CDR2 FQNNGV. The CDR3 loop reads CASSLVAGGYTYNEQFF. The CDR3 DNA reads TGTGCCAGCAGCTTAGTGGCGGGCGGTTATACCTACAATGAGCAGTTCTTC.

This clone was found a few times. The chain recombines TRBV5-1 with TRBJ2-1; 15 positions match TRBD2. This CDR3 contains 19 residues. The V gene's germline CDR1 is SGHRS and CDR2 YFSETQ. V was pared by 4 bases and J by 5 bases, with 13 bases of the junction left unmatched. The CDR3 DNA follows: TGCGCCAGCAGCCCGACAGGGGGACTAGCGGGGGGACGGAACAATGAGCAGTTCTTC. Translated, it gives CASSPTGGLAGGRNNEQFF.

This clone has just one count. This chain joins TRBV6-6 and TRBJ1-2; the D gene is possibly TRBD1 (6 bases). The CDR3 length is 18 residues. Germline loops: CDR1 MNHNY, CDR2 SVGAGI (reference sequence). V lost 5 bases and J 1 base, leaving 23 bases between the germline ends. CDR3: CASSRSYYLDRNNYGYTF. In nucleotides, the CDR3 is TGTGCCAGCAGTCGCTCCTACTACCTAGACAGGAATAACTATGGCTACACCTTC.

This clone was seen only a few times. The rearrangement joins TRBV5-4 to TRBJ1-6, with 7 bases lining up with TRBD1. CDR1 and CDR2 from the germline V gene are SGHNT and YYREEE (reference sequence). V lost 0 bases to trimming and J lost 7 bases; unmatched junction nucleotides: 10. The CDR3 totals 17 residues. The CDR3 nucleotides are TGTGCCAGCAGCTTGGAAGGGGGCCGTTCGGGAAATTCACCCCTCCACTTT. Residues: CASSLEGGRSGNSPLHF.

With respect to this clone: Other DNA sequences in the same sample also yield this CDR3. The chain carries TRBV29-1 and TRBJ1-2; D not certain. Per germline, CDR1 SQVTM and CDR2 ANQGSEA. The CDR3 runs 12 residues. V was trimmed by 5 bases and J by 0 bases, leaving 7 bases between them. The CDR3 here is CSVQTPNYGYTF. The CDR3 coding sequence is TGCAGCGTTCAGACACCTAACTATGGCTACACCTTC. The full variable domain, rest sourced from reference TRBV29-1 and TRBJ1-2, is SAVISQKPSRDICQRGTSLTIQCQVDSQVTMMFWYRQQPGQSLTLIATANQGSEATYESGFVIDKFPISRPNLTFSTLTVSNMSPEDSSIYLCSVQTPNYGYTFGSGTRLTVV.

V and J are TRBV7-2 and TRBJ2-2; the match to TRBD2 covers 10 bases. Germline V CDR1 and CDR2: SGHTA, FQGNSA. The V and J ends lost 5 bases and 3 bases, in that order; junction bases with no gene match: 3. The CDR3 totals 15 residues. The CDR3, as DNA: TGTGCCAGCAGCCCACTAGCGGGGTACACCGGGGAGCTGTTTTTT. Translation gives CASSPLAGYTGELFF.

V is TRBV19 and J is TRBJ2-4, with D perhaps matching TRBD2 (6 bases). Trimming stripped 2 bases from V and 0 bases from J, with 17 bases between. Germline CDR1 is LNHDA and CDR2 is SQIVND (reference sequence). The CDR3 contains 18 residues. CDR3 in amino acids: CASSILAGYTLAKNIQYF. The CDR3 DNA sequence: TGTGCCAGTAGTATATTGGCGGGGTATACCTTAGCCAAAAACATTCAGTACTTC.

The chain uses TRBV19 and TRBJ2-2; perhaps TRBD1 as D (6 bases). CDR1 and CDR2 from the germline V gene are LNHDA and SQIVND (reference sequence). The CDR3 totals 15 residues. The V end lost 5 bases, the J end lost 1 base, and 11 bases lay between the germline ends. Here the CDR3 DNA reads TGTGCCAGTAGTCGACAACAGGGGAACACCGGGGAGCTGTTTTTT. As protein: CASSRQQGNTGELFF.

The chain uses TRBV9 and TRBJ1-3; D is undetermined. V lost 4 bases and J lost 0, with 8 bases in between. The germline V gene has CDR1 SGDLS and CDR2 YYNGEE. This CDR3 has 14 amino acids. The CDR3 protein is CASSSIHSGNTIYF. The CDR3 DNA reads TGTGCCAGCAGCAGCATCCACTCTGGAAACACCATATATTTT.

This chain connects TRBV21-1 to TRBJ1-3; TRBD1 is the table's D call, not checked against the DNA. TRBV21-1 is shown as a pseudogene. This CDR3 is 15 amino acids long. In DNA form, the CDR3 reads TGTGCCAGCAGCCGGATAGGGGGTCCTGGAAACACCATATATTTT. This translates into CASSRIGGPGNTIYF.

The V call is TRBV28, the J call TRBJ1-2; maybe TRBD1 (6 bases). The length of the CDR3 is 14 residues. The ends were cut back, 5 bases at V and 8 bases at J, with 18 bases in the middle. The germline V gene has CDR1 MDHEN and CDR2 SYDVKM. In DNA form, the CDR3 reads TGTGCCAGCAGTACAGGGTCGGGTGGGCGAGGCTACACCTTC. Translated, it gives CASSTGSGGRGYTF.

The chain carries TRBV6-2 or TRBV6-3 and TRBJ2-7; 9 positions match TRBD1. The V gene end was trimmed by 0 bases and the J gene end by 4 bases; junction bases not matched to a gene: 16. Germline V CDR1 and CDR2: MNHEY, SVGEGT. The CDR3 totals 19 residues. CDR3 DNA sequence: TGTGCCAGCAGTTACTCGACGACCCAAAACAGGGGGCGCCGGTACGAGCAGTACTTC. This gives the protein CASSYSTTQNRGRRYEQYF.

The rearrangement uses TRBV12-3 or TRBV12-4 and TRBJ1-2; D is uncertain. Deletions cut 5 bases from V and 7 bases from J, with 14 bases between. The CDR3 is made up of 13 amino acids. CDR3 sequence (DNA): TGTGCCAGCAGTCCCCAGAGGGTGAGTGGCTACACCTTC. This codes for CASSPQRVSGYTF.

V gene TRBV11-3 combines with J gene TRBJ2-2, with a possible D match to TRBD2 (6 bases). Germline V gene data show CDR1 as SGHNT and CDR2 as YENEEA. Trimming cost V 3 bases and J 4 bases, with 6 bases left between them. This CDR3 region has 13 residues. CDR3 nucleotides: TGTGCCAGCAGCTTGGGAGGCACCGGGGAGCTGTTTTTT. This encodes CASSLGGTGELFF.

The V gene is TRBV15, the J gene TRBJ2-1; TRBD1 matches at 11 bases. Per the germline V gene, CDR1 is LNHNV and CDR2 is YYDKDF (reference sequence). The ends lost 3 bases at V and 3 bases at J; junction bases unmatched: 4. This CDR3 contains 16 residues. CDR3 in DNA: TGTGCCACCAGCAGGGGTGGGACAGGGGGCTACAATGAGCAGTTCTTC. Amino acid sequence: CATSRGGTGGYNEQFF. Full variable domain (missing parts from reference TRBV15 and TRBJ2-1): DAMVIQNPRYQVTQFGKPVTLSCSQTLNHNVMYWYQQKSSQAPKLLFHYYDKDFNNEADTPDNFQSRRPNTSFCFLDIRSPGLGDTAMYLCATSRGGTGGYNEQFFGPGTRLTVL.

Here the CDR3 DNA reads TGCGCCAGCAGCTTGGGGGTGGACTATAACCAAGAGACCCAGTACTTC. Translated, it gives CASSLGVDYNQETQYF. The J gene is TRBJ2-5, the V gene TRBV5-1; possibly TRBD2 for D (6 bases). Germline CDR1 is SGHRS and CDR2 is YFSETQ. This CDR3 contains 16 residues. With 0 bases removed from V and 0 bases from J, the gap between germline ends came to 12 bases. Looking up the rest from reference TRBV5-1 and TRBJ2-5 gives the full variable domain: KAGVTQTPRYLIKTRGQQVTLSCSPISGHRSVSWYQQTPGQGLQFLFEYFSETQRNKGNFPGRFSGRQFSNSRSEMNVSTLELGDSALYLCASSLGVDYNQETQYFGPGTRLLVL.